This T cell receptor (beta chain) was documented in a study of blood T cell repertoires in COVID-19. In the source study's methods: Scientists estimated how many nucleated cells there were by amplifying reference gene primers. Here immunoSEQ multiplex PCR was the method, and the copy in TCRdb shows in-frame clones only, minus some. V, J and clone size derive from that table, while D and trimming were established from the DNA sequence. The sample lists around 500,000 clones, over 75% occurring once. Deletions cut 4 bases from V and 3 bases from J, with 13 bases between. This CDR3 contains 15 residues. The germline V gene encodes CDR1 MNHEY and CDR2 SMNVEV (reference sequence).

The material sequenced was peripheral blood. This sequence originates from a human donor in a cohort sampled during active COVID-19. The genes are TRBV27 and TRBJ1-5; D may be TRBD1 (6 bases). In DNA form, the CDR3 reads TGTGCCAGCAGTTGGGGGCCGGAGGTCAATCAGCCCCAGCATTTT. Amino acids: CASSWGPEVNQPQHF.